Following are 15 T cell receptor beta chains from one sample sequenced in a study of blood T cell repertoires in COVID-19. TCRdb's copy holds only in-frame clones and misses some; the assay was immunoSEQ multiplex PCR. The top ten hold roughly a tenth of the sample, which has roughly 370,000 clones, 80% to 90% seen once. Sequencing was done on a sample of PBMCs or T cells enriched from blood (not recorded which). These receptors were taken from a woman between 50 and 59 years old who had recovered from COVID-19.

This chain connects TRBV12-3 or TRBV12-4 to TRBJ2-7; TRBD2 is a possible D gene (5 bases). V was clipped by 3 bases and J by 6 bases, with 12 bases between them. The CDR3 is 13 residues long. The CDR3 loop reads CASSFKKAAEQYF. The CDR3 DNA reads as TGTGCCAGCAGTTTTAAGAAAGCGGCCGAGCAGTACTTC.

This chain joins TRBV15 and TRBJ2-5; possible D gene TRBD1, 6 bases. V was pared by 9 bases and J by 3 bases, with 14 bases between. The CDR3 sequence is 13 residues long. Germline CDR1 and CDR2: LNHNV and YYDKDF (reference sequence). The CDR3 spells CATTGTTEETQYF. The CDR3 coding sequence is TGTGCCACAACCGGGACAACCGAAGAGACCCAGTACTTC.

This chain uses TRBV6-1 with TRBJ2-1, with D possibly TRBD2 on 5 matching bases. The CDR3 loop spans 16 amino acids. The V gene's germline CDR1 is MNHNS and CDR2 SASEGT. Trimming cost V 2 bases and J 0 bases, with 11 bases left between them. In DNA, the CDR3 is TGTGCCAGCAGTGAAACCCCGGCGGGCTCCTACAATGAGCAGTTCTTC. Translation: CASSETPAGSYNEQFF.

The V call is TRBV6-2 or TRBV6-3, the J call TRBJ1-2; no definite D call. CDR3 length: 14 residues. The germline V gene has CDR1 MNHEY and CDR2 SVGEGT. Trimming left V 5 bases short and J 3 bases short, with 13 bases between. CDR3 in amino acids: CASSPAYSDYGYTF. In DNA form, the CDR3 reads TGTGCCAGCAGTCCCGCCTACAGTGACTATGGCTACACCTTC.

The chain couples TRBV12-3 or TRBV12-4 to TRBJ2-7, with D maybe TRBD1 (6 bases). V dropped 6 bases and J dropped 0 bases, with 9 bases sitting between them. This CDR3 is built from 13 residues. The CDR3 spells CASSPDSSYEQYF. CDR3 nucleotides: TGTGCCAGCAGCCCGGACAGCTCCTACGAGCAGTACTTC.

V and J are TRBV5-1 and TRBJ2-2, with unresolved D. The CDR3 loop spans 15 amino acids. Deletions cut 0 bases from V and 0 bases from J, with 6 bases between. Germline CDR1 SGHRS, CDR2 YFSETQ. CDR3 amino acids: CASSLGQTNTGELFF. The CDR3 DNA sequence: TGCGCCAGCAGCTTGGGGCAGACGAACACCGGGGAGCTGTTTTTT.

The J gene is TRBJ2-1, the V gene TRBV7-3, with 8 bases identical to TRBD1. V gave up 5 bases and J gave up 8 bases; unmatched junction bases: 2. Germline values: CDR1 SGHTA, CDR2 FQGTGA. The CDR3 length is 12 residues. The CDR3 here is CASSPGGDEQFF. The CDR3 DNA reads TGTGCCAGCAGCCCAGGGGGCGATGAGCAGTTCTTC.

This chain links TRBV9 with TRBJ1-3; 7 positions match TRBD1. CDR1 and CDR2 from the germline V gene are SGDLS and YYNGEE. Trimming removed 4 bases from V and 1 base from J; junction bases left unmatched: 5. The CDR3 loop spans 15 amino acids. DNA of the CDR3: TGTGCCAGCAGCCCCAGACAGGGTTCTGGAAACACCATATATTTT. Translation gives CASSPRQGSGNTIYF.

The chain uses TRBV4-3 and TRBJ1-1; 12 nucleotides match TRBD1. This CDR3 region has 17 residues. V dropped 2 bases and J dropped 7; count of bases not matched to a gene: 11. Per germline, CDR1 LGHNA and CDR2 YSLEER. The CDR3 DNA is TGCGCCAGCAGCCAAACCCACGGGGACAGGGGGCTTGGTGAAGCTTTCTTT. This encodes CASSQTHGDRGLGEAFF.

V is TRBV7-9 and J is TRBJ2-5; no clear D gene. The V end was cut by 5 bases, the J end by 0 bases, with 7 bases between. The CDR3 loop spans 13 amino acids. Germline V lookup: CDR1 SEHNR, CDR2 FQNEAQ (reference sequence). The CDR3 DNA sequence: TGTGCCAGCAGCGCCACTAACCAAGAGACCCAGTACTTC. Translated, it gives CASSATNQETQYF.

The CDR3 loop reads CASSAGTVRLYGYTF. For the CDR3, the DNA is TGTGCCAGCAGCGCGGGGACGGTGAGGCTCTATGGCTACACCTTC. V is TRBV5-5 and J is TRBJ1-2; tentatively, D is TRBD1 (5 bases). Germline V gene data show CDR1 as SGHKS and CDR2 as YYEKEE (reference sequence). The CDR3 covers 15 residues. V was clipped by 4 bases and J by 4 bases, with 17 bases between them.

The chain carries TRBV24-1 and TRBJ2-1, with TRBD2 identical over 8 bases. Looked up from germline, CDR1 is KGHDR and CDR2 is SFDVKD. The J segment lost 6 bases and the V segment lost 2 bases, leaving 8 bases of the junction unmatched. This CDR3 contains 16 residues. CDR3 in amino acids: CATSDSVGGGLNEQFF. The DNA of the CDR3 is TGTGCCACCAGTGATTCCGTCGGCGGGGGGCTCAATGAGCAGTTCTTC.

The chain recombines TRBV30 with TRBJ2-7; D not certain. Germline lookup yields CDR1 GTSNPN and CDR2 SVGIG (reference sequence). The CDR3 spans 11 residues. V was pared by 5 bases and J by 5 bases, with 10 bases between. CDR3 region: CAWASRNEQYF. The CDR3 region has the DNA TGTGCCTGGGCTAGTCGAAACGAGCAGTACTTC. The whole variable domain, filled in from reference TRBV30 and TRBJ2-7, reads SQTIHQWPATLVQPVGSPLSLECTVEGTSNPNLYWYRQAAGRGLQLLFYSVGIGQISSEVPQNLSASRPQDRQFILSSKKLLLSDSGFYLCAWASRNEQYFGPGTRLTVT.

The V and J genes are TRBV7-9 and TRBJ1-1; D might be TRBD1 (5 bases). The CDR3 is 15 residues long. The V and J ends lost 5 bases and 2 bases respectively, with 15 bases between them. Germline CDR1 and CDR2: SEHNR and FQNEAQ (reference sequence). CDR3 residues: CASSPRQSLNTEAFF. The CDR3 DNA follows: TGTGCCAGCAGCCCAAGACAGAGTTTAAACACTGAAGCTTTCTTT.

In its sample, this clone was seen once. This sequence joins TRBV27 and TRBJ2-7; D perhaps matches TRBD2 (5 bases). Between the trimmed V and J ends, which lost 5 bases and 0 bases, there was a span of 17 bases. Germline CDR1 MNHEY, CDR2 SMNVEV (reference sequence). The CDR3 spans 16 residues. The CDR3 sequence is CASSKPDGENSYEQYF. For the CDR3, the DNA is TGTGCCAGCAGTAAACCAGATGGGGAGAACTCCTACGAGCAGTACTTC.